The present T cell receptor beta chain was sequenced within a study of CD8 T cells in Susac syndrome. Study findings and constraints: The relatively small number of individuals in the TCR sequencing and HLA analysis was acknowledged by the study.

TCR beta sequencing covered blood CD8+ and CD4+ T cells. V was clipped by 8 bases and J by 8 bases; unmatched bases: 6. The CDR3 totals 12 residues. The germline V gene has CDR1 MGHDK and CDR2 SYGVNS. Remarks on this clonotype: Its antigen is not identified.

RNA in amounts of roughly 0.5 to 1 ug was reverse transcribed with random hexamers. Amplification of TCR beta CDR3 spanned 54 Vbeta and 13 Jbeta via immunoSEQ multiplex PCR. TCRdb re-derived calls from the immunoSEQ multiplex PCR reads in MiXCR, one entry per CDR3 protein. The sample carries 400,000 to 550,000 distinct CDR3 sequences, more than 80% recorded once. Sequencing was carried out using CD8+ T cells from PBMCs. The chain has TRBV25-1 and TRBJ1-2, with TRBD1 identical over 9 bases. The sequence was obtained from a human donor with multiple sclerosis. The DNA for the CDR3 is TGTGCCAGCCAACAGGGGGCTAGGGGCTACACCTTC. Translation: CASQQGARGYTF.